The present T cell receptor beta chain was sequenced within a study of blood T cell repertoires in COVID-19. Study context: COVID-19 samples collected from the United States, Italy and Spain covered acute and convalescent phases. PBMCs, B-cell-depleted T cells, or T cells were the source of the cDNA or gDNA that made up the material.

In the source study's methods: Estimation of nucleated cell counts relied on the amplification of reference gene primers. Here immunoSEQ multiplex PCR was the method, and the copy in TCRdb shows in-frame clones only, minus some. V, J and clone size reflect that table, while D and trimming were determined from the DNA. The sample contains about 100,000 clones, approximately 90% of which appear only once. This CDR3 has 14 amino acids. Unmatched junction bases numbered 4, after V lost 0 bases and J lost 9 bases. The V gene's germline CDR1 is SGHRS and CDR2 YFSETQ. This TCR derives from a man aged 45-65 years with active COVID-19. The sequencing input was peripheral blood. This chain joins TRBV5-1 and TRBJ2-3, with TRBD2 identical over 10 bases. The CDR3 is CASSLGLAGDTQYF. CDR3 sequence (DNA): TGCGCCAGCAGCTTGGGCCTAGCGGGAGACACGCAGTATTTT.